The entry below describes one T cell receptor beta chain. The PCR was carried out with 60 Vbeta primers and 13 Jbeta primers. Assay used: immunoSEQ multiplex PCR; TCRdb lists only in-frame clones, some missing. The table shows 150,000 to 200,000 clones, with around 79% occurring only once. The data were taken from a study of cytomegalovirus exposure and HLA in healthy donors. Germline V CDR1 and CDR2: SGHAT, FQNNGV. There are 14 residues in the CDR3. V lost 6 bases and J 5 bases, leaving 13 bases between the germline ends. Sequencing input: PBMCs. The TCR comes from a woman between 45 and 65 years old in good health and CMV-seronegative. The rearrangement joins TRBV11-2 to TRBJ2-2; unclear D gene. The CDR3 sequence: CASRITSRTGELFF. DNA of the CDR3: TGTGCCAGCAGAATCACCTCCAGGACCGGGGAGCTGTTTTTT.